This TCR beta chain was found in a study of OX40 agonist ivuxolimab in advanced cancers. This table comes from immunoSEQ multiplex PCR, and its TCRdb copy is limited to in-frame clones, with some not included. This table holds around 80,000 clones, around 83% found once. Trimming cost V 1 base and J 3 bases; bases outside gene matches: 3. The CDR3 is made up of 16 amino acids. CDR1 and CDR2 (germline): SGHTA, FQGNSA. The chain combines TRBV7-2 with TRBJ2-2; 9 bases are a match to TRBD2. The clonotype comes from an adult with an advanced solid tumor such as melanoma, head and neck, liver or kidney cancer. This sample comprised CD4+ or CD8+ T cells sorted from blood, obtained in a trial of the OX40 agonist ivuxolimab. CDR3 protein: CASSLGLAGYTGELFF. In nucleotides, the CDR3 is TGTGCCAGCAGCTTAGGCCTAGCGGGATACACCGGGGAGCTGTTTTTT.